A single TCR beta chain is shown here with its context. As originally analysed: Amplification with reference gene primers provided the estimates of nucleated cell counts. The method was immunoSEQ multiplex PCR; TCRdb's version includes in-frame clones alone and lacks a portion of them. That table is the source of V, J and clone size, and D and trimming were worked out from the DNA. The sample yields around 50,000 clones, around nine tenths seen once. This specimen comes from a study of blood T cell repertoires in COVID-19. Across the whole study: COVID-19 samples from acute and convalescent phases originated in the United States, Italy and Spain. T cells, B-cell-depleted T cells, or PBMCs provided the cDNA or gDNA that served as material.

The ends lost 5 bases at V and 4 bases at J; junction bases unmatched: 8. CDR3 length: 16 residues. Germline-derived CDR1 and CDR2 are SGHVS and FQNEAQ. Sequencing input: peripheral blood. This receptor was taken from a man between 50 and 59 years old with active COVID-19. This chain joins TRBV7-8 and TRBJ2-3; 11 bases are a match to TRBD2. In DNA, the CDR3 is TGTGCCAGCAGCACCCATGGACTAGCGGGTGCAGATACGCAGTATTTT. It codes for CASSTHGLAGADTQYF.